The 2 T cell receptor beta chains below all came from one sample that was sequenced in a study of blood T cell repertoires in COVID-19. Assay: immunoSEQ multiplex PCR; the TCRdb copy retains only in-frame clones and omits some. In the table there are some 220,000 clones, roughly 80% of which are singletons. The sample taken for sequencing was peripheral blood. The receptors shown here come from a woman aged 60-75 years who had recovered from COVID-19.

V usage is TRBV6-5 and J usage is TRBJ1-4; no firm D call. This CDR3 has 14 amino acids. In germline, CDR1 is MNHEY, CDR2 SVGAGI. V was clipped by 5 bases and J by 7 bases, with 14 bases between them. Here the CDR3 DNA reads TGTGCCAGCAGTCAACAGCTTGAGGGTGAAAAACTGTTTTTT. Residues: CASSQQLEGEKLFF.

This chain links TRBV18 with TRBJ2-7; 8 nucleotides line up with TRBD2. CDR1 and CDR2 (germline): KGHSH, LQKENI. The V and J ends lost 3 bases and 2 bases, in that order; junction bases with no gene match: 9. The CDR3 runs to 16 residues. The DNA for the CDR3 is TGTGCCAGCTCACCGCTAAGGGCGGGGGGCGCCTACGAGCAGTACTTC. Protein sequence: CASSPLRAGGAYEQYF.